The TCR beta chain described here comes from a study of breast tumors, draining lymph nodes, adjacent tissues. This clonotype was picked up many times. MiXCR, run by TCRdb on the multiplex PCR reads, gives a single entry per CDR3 protein. The data hold approximately 180,000 distinct CDR3 sequences, with 25% to 40% observed a single time. The lymph nodes were axillary draining lymph nodes from breast cancer patients. The sequencing sample was made of axillary lymph node tissue. The receptor was isolated from a female donor with breast cancer. Some clones in this sample may be carry-over from other donors' samples.

As DNA, the CDR3 is TGTGCCAGCAGCTTAAGTAGCCGGACAGGGGCCTATCGGGAGCAGTACTTC. This encodes CASSLSSRTGAYREQYF. This chain connects TRBV11-2 to TRBJ2-7, with TRBD1 matching over 9 bases. The J segment lost 7 bases and the V segment lost 2 bases, leaving 15 bases of the junction unmatched. The germline V gene encodes CDR1 SGHAT and CDR2 FQNNGV. The CDR3 totals 17 residues.